This TCR beta chain was captured in a study of CD8 T cells in Susac syndrome. Background on the study: The Susac syndrome patients were therapy-naive, on corticosteroids, or on intravenous immunoglobulin alone at blood draw. Whole-study results and caveats: Expansion of clones was not seen in the CD4+ T cell repertoires of Susac syndrome.

RNA amounts of about 0.5 to 1 ug underwent reverse transcription with random hexamers. The amplification used immunoSEQ multiplex PCR on TCR beta CDR3; it spanned 54 Vbeta and 13 Jbeta. Using its own MiXCR run on the immunoSEQ multiplex PCR reads, TCRdb lists one record per CDR3 protein. The data hold 85,000 to 95,000 distinct CDR3 sequences, with just under 95% observed a single time. In regard to this clonotype: As yet, its antigen is unknown.

Sequencing of TCR beta was carried out in blood CD8+ and CD4+ T cells. Trimming left V 1 base short and J 6 bases short, with 13 bases between. The CDR3 sequence is 15 residues long. Germline V gives CDR1 LGHDT, CDR2 YNNKEL (reference sequence). The TCR was taken from a human donor with Susac syndrome. J is TRBJ2-1 and V is TRBV3-1, with D perhaps matching TRBD2 (5 bases). The sequencing sample was made of CD4+ T cells from PBMCs. This chain's CDR3 is CASSQGNSVINEQFF. As DNA, the CDR3 is TGTGCCAGCAGCCAAGGAAATAGCGTAATCAATGAGCAGTTCTTC.